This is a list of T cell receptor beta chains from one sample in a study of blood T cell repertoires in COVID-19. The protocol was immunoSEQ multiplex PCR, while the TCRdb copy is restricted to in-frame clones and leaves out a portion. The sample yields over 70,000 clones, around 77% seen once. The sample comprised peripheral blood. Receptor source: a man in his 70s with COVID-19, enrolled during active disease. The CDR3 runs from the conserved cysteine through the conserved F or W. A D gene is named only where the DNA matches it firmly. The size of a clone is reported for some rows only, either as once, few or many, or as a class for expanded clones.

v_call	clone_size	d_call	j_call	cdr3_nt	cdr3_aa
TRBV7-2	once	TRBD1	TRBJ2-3	TGTGCCAGCAGCTCCTCAGGGGGCCTCACAGATACGCAGTATTTT	CASSSSGGLTDTQYF
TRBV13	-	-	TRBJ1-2	TGTGCCAGCAGCTTAGGGACACCAGCTAACTATGGCTACACCTTC	CASSLGTPANYGYTF
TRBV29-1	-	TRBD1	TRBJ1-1	TGCAGCGCCCGGGGGGGACAGGGTTACGACACTGAAGCTTTCTTT	CSARGGQGYDTEAFF
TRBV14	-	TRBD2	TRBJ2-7	TGTGCCAGCAGCCAAGATTTGGGACCTAGCGGGAGTACCTACGAGCAGTACTTC	CASSQDLGPSGSTYEQYF
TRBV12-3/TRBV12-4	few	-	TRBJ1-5	TGTGCCAGCATGATACACAATCAGCCCCAGCATTTT	CASMIHNQPQHF
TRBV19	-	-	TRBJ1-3	TGTGCCAGTAGTATTGGCAGGATTGGAAACACCATATATTTT	CASSIGRIGNTIYF
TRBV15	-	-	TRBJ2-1	TGTGCCACCAGCAGAACTCCCAACTTGGTCTCCTACAATGAGCAGTTCTTC	CATSRTPNLVSYNEQFF
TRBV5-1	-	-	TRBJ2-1	TGCGCCAGCAGCGCCGGCCCGGCTAGGGGCTATGATGAGCAGTTCTTC	CASSAGPARGYDEQFF
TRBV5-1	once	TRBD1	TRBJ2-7	TGCGCCAGCAGCTTGGGGGGGACAGGGACCTACGAGCAGTACTTC	CASSLGGTGTYEQYF
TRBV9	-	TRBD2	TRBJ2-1	TGTGCCAGCAGCGCGCTTCCGGGACTAGCTTACAATGAGCAGTTCTTC	CASSALPGLAYNEQFF
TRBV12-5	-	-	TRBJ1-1	TGTGCTAGTGGCCTAAACCTCCTGACAGCGTCGAACACTGAAGCTTTCTTT	CASGLNLLTASNTEAFF
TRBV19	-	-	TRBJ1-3	TGTGCCAGTAGTAGGGGGCTATCCTCTGGAAACACCATATATTTT	CASSRGLSSGNTIYF
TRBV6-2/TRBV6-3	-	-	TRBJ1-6	TGTGCCAGCAACCCAGGGGTCTTAGGATCACCCCTCCACTTT	CASNPGVLGSPLHF
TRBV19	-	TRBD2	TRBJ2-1	TGTGCCAGTAGTATTTTGACTAGCGGGAAGTATGAGCAGTTCTTC	CASSILTSGKYEQFF
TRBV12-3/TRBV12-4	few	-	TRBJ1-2	TGTGCCAGCAGCAGAGAAATGGAGGCTGGCTACACCTTC	CASSREMEAGYTF
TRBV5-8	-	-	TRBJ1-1	TGTGCCAGCAGCCCGCTCCGGAGCACTGAAGCTTTCTTT	CASSPLRSTEAFF
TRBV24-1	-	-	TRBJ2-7	TGTGCCACCAGTGACACAGGGATAGGTGTGGCCGAGCAGTACTTC	CATSDTGIGVAEQYF
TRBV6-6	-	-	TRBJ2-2	TGTGCCAGCAGCCCGGACGGGGGCACCGGGGAGCTGTTTTTT	CASSPDGGTGELFF
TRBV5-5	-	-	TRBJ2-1	TGTGCCAGCAGCTTGACGAGCTCCTACAATGAGCAGTTCTTC	CASSLTSSYNEQFF
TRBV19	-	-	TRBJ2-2	TGTGCCAGTAGCCCGACTAGGTCTAACACCGGGGAGCTGTTTTTT	CASSPTRSNTGELFF
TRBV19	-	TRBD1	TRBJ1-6	TGTGCCAGTAGTGCCGAGGACAGGGGTCATTCACCCCTCCACTTT	CASSAEDRGHSPLHF
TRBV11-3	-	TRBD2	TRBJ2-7	TGTGCCAGCAGTCAGACTAGCGGGGCCTCCTACGAGCAGTACTTC	CASSQTSGASYEQYF
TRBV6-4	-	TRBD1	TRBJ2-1	TGTGCCAGCAGTTACCACTTCAGGGGGAGCTCCTACAATGAGCAGTTCTTC	CASSYHFRGSSYNEQFF
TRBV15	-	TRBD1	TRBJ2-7	TGTGCCACCAGCAGAGGGGACAGCCACGAGCAGTACTTC	CATSRGDSHEQYF
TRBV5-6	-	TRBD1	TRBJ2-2	TGTGCCAGCAGCAGAGGGGGGACAGGGGCGAAAACCGGGGAGCTGTTTTTT	CASSRGGTGAKTGELFF
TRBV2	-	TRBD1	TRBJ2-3	TGTGCCAGCAGTAAGACAGGGGACACAGATACGCAGTATTTT	CASSKTGDTDTQYF
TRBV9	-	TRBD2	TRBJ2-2	TGTGCCAGTCGTACGGGACTAGAGAACACCGGGGAGCTGTTTTTT	CASRTGLENTGELFF
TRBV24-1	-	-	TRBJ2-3	TGTGCCACCAGTGCTAGCGGCACAGATACGCAGTATTTT	CATSASGTDTQYF
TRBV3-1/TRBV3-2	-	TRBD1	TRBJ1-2	TGTGCCAGCAGCCAACCCTCACAGGGGTGGCGGGGCTACACCTTC	CASSQPSQGWRGYTF
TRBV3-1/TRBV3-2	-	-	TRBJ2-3	TGTGCCAGCAGCCAAGAGAAACTAGCCACAGATACGCAGTATTTT	CASSQEKLATDTQYF
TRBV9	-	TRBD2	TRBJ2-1	TGTGCCAGCAGCGTAGGGGGGCTAGCGGGAAACAATGAGCAGTTCTTC	CASSVGGLAGNNEQFF
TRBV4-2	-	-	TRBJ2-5	TGTGCCAGCAGCCAAGATTCACAGCTACAAGAGACCCAGTACTTC	CASSQDSQLQETQYF
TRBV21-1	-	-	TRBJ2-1	TGTGCCAGCAGCCCCCCCCGGACGGGAGGGGTAGCTGCCTACAATGAGCAGTTCTTC	CASSPPRTGGVAAYNEQFF
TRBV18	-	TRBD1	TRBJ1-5	TGTGCCAGCTCACCAGACAGGGGTCAGCCCCAGCATTTT	CASSPDRGQPQHF
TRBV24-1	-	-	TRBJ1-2	TGTGCCACCAGTGGCCTGGGCGGCTACACCTTC	CATSGLGGYTF
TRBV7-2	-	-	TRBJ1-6	TGTGCCAGCAGCTTAGACAGGAAGTTAAGTTCACCCCTCCACTTT	CASSLDRKLSSPLHF
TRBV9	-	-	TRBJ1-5	TGTGCCAGCAGCGCGCGGGTCGGATCGGGGCCCCAGCATTTT	CASSARVGSGPQHF
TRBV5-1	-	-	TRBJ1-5	TGCGCCAGCAGCTTGGCGGGTAGCAATCAGCCCCAGCATTTT	CASSLAGSNQPQHF
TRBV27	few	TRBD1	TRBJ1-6	TGTGCCAGCACCGTCCCGGGACAGGGGTCACCCCTCCACTTT	CASTVPGQGSPLHF